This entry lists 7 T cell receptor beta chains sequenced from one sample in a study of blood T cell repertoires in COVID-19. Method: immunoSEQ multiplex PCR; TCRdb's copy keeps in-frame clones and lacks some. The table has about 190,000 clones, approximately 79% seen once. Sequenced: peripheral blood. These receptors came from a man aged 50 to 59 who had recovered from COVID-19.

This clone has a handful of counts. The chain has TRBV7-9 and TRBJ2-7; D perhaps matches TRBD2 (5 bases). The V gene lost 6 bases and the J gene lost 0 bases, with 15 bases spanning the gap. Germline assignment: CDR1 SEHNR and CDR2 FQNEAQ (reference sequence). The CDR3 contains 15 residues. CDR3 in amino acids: CASSSIGGGSYEQYF. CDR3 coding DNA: TGTGCCAGCAGTTCCATCGGAGGCGGCTCCTACGAGCAGTACTTC.

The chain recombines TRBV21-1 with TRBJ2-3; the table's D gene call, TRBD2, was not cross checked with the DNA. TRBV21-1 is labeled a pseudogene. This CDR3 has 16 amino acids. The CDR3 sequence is CASSAGNSGSTDTQYF. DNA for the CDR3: TGTGCCAGCAGCGCGGGTAATAGCGGGTCCACAGATACGCAGTATTTT.

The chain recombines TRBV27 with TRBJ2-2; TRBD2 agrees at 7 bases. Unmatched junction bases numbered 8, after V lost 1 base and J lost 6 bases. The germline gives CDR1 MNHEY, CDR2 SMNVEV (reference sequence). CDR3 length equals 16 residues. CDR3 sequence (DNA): TGTGCCAGCAGTTTATTTTGGGGAGGGAGGTCCGGGGAGCTGTTTTTT. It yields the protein CASSLFWGGRSGELFF.

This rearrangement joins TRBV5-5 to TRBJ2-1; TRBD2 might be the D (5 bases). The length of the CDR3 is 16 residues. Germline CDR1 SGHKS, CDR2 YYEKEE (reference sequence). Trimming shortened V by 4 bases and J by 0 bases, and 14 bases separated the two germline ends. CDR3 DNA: TGTGCCAGCAGCAAAGGACTCTCCTTCTCCTACAATGAGCAGTTCTTC. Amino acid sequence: CASSKGLSFSYNEQFF.

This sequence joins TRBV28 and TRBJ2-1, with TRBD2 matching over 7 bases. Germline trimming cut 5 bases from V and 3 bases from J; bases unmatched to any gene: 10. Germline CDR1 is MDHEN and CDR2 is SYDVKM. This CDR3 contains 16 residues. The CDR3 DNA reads TGTGCCAGCAGTGGATCGACCCCGGGGGGCTACAATGAGCAGTTCTTC. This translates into CASSGSTPGGYNEQFF.

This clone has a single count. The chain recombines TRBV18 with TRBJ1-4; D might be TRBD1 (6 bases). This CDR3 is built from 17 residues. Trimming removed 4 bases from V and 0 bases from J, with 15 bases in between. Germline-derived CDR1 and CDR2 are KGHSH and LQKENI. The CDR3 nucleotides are TGTGCCAGCTCACGGGACAACCCTTCTGCAACTAATGAAAAACTGTTTTTT. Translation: CASSRDNPSATNEKLFF.

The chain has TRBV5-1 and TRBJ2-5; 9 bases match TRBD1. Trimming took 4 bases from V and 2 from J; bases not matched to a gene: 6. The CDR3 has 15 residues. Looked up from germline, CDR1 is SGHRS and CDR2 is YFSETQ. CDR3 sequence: CASSRDRAGQETQYF. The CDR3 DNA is TGCGCCAGCAGCCGGGACAGGGCTGGACAAGAGACCCAGTACTTC. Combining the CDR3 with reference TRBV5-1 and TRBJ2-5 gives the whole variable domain KAGVTQTPRYLIKTRGQQVTLSCSPISGHRSVSWYQQTPGQGLQFLFEYFSETQRNKGNFPGRFSGRQFSNSRSEMNVSTLELGDSALYLCASSRDRAGQETQYFGPGTRLLVL.